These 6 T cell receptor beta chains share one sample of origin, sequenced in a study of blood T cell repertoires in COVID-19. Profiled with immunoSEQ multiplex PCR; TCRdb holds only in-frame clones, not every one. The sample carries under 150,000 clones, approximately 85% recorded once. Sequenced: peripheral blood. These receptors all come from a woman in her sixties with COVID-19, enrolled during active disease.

This chain's CDR3 is CASSLQTSGRWDYNEQFF. CDR3 DNA: TGCGCCAGCAGCTTGCAGACCTCAGGGCGGTGGGACTACAATGAGCAGTTCTTC. The rearrangement links TRBV5-1 to TRBJ2-1; D is perhaps TRBD1 (5 bases). The V gene's germline CDR1 is SGHRS and CDR2 YFSETQ. V was cut by 1 base and J by 3 bases, with 20 bases left in between. The CDR3 spans 18 residues.

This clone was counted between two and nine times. The CDR3 here is CASSLGGGVNYGYTF. The CDR3 DNA sequence: TGTGCCAGCAGCTTAGGAGGAGGGGTAAACTATGGCTACACCTTC. The J gene is TRBJ1-2, the V gene TRBV7-2; a possible D gene is TRBD1 (5 bases). This CDR3 contains 15 residues. The germline V gene has CDR1 SGHTA and CDR2 FQGNSA. Deletions cut 1 base from V and 2 bases from J, with 11 bases between.

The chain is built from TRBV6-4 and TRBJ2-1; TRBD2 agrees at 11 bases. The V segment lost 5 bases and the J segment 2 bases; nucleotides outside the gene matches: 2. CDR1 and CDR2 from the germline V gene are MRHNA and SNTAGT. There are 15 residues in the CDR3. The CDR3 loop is CASSRSGGAYNEQFF. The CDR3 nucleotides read TGTGCCAGCAGTCGTAGCGGGGGGGCCTACAATGAGCAGTTCTTC.

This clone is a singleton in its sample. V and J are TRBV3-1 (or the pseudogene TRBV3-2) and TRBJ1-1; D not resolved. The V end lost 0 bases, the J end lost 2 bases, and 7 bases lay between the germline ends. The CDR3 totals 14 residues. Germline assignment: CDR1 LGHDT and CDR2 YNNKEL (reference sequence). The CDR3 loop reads CASSQDSGNTEAFF. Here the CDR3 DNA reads TGTGCCAGCAGCCAAGATTCAGGCAACACTGAAGCTTTCTTT.

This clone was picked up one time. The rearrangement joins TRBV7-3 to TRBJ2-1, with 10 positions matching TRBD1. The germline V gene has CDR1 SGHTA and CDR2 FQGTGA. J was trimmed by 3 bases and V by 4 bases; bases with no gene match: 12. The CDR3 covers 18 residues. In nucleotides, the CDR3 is TGTGCCAGCAGCTCAACGGGACAGGGGATAGCACGCTACAATGAGCAGTTCTTC. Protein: CASSSTGQGIARYNEQFF.

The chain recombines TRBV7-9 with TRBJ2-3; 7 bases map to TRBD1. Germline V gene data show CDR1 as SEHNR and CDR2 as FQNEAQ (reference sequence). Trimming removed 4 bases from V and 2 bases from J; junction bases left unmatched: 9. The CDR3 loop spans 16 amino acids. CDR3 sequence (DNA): TGTGCCAGCAGCTACCCTGACAGGGAAAACACAGATACGCAGTATTTT. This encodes CASSYPDRENTDTQYF.